This T cell receptor beta chain originates from a study of blood T cell repertoires in COVID-19. Study summary: Collection of acute and convalescent COVID-19 samples took place in the United States, Italy and Spain. Sources were T cells, B-cell-depleted T cells, or PBMCs; the material itself was cDNA or gDNA.

TCRdb's table, derived via immunoSEQ multiplex PCR, lists solely in-frame clones and lacks some. The sample yields a few hundred thousand clones, around 87% seen once. Clinical history reported by participants formed the basis on which cohorts were assigned. In Cohort 3, a recovered donor had either two negative PCRs, clearance, or symptom resolution. V was shortened by 1 base and J by 2 bases, with 14 bases between the two germline ends. The CDR3 consists of 15 residues. The V gene's germline CDR1 is GTSNPN and CDR2 SVGIG (reference sequence). The receptor comes from a man younger than 45 who had recovered from COVID-19. The genes are TRBV30 and TRBJ1-1; perhaps TRBD1 as D (5 bases). Input material: PBMCs or T cells enriched from blood (not recorded which). CDR3 loop: CAWSEFGWGNTEAFF. The CDR3 DNA follows: TGTGCCTGGAGTGAGTTCGGATGGGGCAACACTGAAGCTTTCTTT.